The 9 T cell receptor beta chains listed next were all sequenced from one sample in a study of preoperative IRX-2 immunotherapy in early breast cancer. Using immunoSEQ multiplex PCR, the repertoire was profiled, and TCRdb retains in-frame clones only, with some absent. The table lists around 2,700 clones, about 76% of them singletons. Treatment described: preoperative locoregional IRX-2 cytokine immunotherapy. The starting material was tumor tissue, obtained before IRX-2 immunotherapy. The source is a human donor with breast cancer.

The table lists this clone with a few counts. The V call is TRBV5-1, the J call TRBJ2-3; D call uncertain. Trimming cost V 0 bases and J 0 bases, with 11 bases left between them. Germline CDR1 is SGHRS and CDR2 is YFSETQ. The CDR3 has 16 residues. The DNA for the CDR3 is TGCGCCAGCAGCTTGGTGAAATTGACTAGCACAGATACGCAGTATTTT. Translation gives CASSLVKLTSTDTQYF.

The V gene is TRBV6-8, the J gene TRBJ2-2, with 11 bases that match TRBD2. The CDR3 loop spans 16 amino acids. V was clipped by 7 bases and J by 5 bases; unmatched bases: 9. Germline loops: CDR1 MNHGY, CDR2 SAAAGT. The DNA for the CDR3 is TGTGCCAGCAAGAGCAGGACTAGCGGGCGGACCGGGGAGCTGTTTTTT. This gives the protein CASKSRTSGRTGELFF.

The rearrangement links TRBV15 to TRBJ2-7; tentatively, D is TRBD2 (5 bases). V was clipped by 0 bases and J by 6 bases, with 18 bases between them. Germline V gene lookup returns CDR1 LNHNV and CDR2 YYDKDF (reference sequence). The CDR3 is 16 amino acids. The DNA for the CDR3 is TGTGCCACCAGCAGAGATCTTCTTAGCAGTGCGGGCGAGCAGTACTTC. It translates to CATSRDLLSSAGEQYF.

This clone ranks as large. J is TRBJ1-1 and V is TRBV11-3, with D possibly matching TRBD1 (5 bases). V dropped 5 bases and J dropped 6 bases, with 16 bases sitting between them. Germline CDR1 SGHNT, CDR2 YENEEA. CDR3 size: 14 residues. The CDR3 nucleotides are TGTGCCAGCAGCGTGAGGGGTGGTGGGGCTGAAGCTTTCTTT. Translated, it gives CASSVRGGGAEAFF.

This rearrangement joins TRBV11-3 to TRBJ1-2; 7 nucleotides line up with TRBD1. V shed 3 bases and J 2 bases; nucleotides not matched to a gene: 9. The germline CDR1 and CDR2 sequences are SGHNT and YENEEA. The CDR3 is 16 amino acids. The CDR3 region has the DNA TGTGCCAGCAGCTTGTGGACAGGCCACCTCAACTATGGCTACACCTTC. Translation gives CASSLWTGHLNYGYTF.

V gene TRBV10-3 combines with J gene TRBJ1-1; tentatively, D is TRBD1 (5 bases). With 0 bases removed from V and 1 base from J, the gap between germline ends came to 9 bases. This CDR3 contains 15 residues. Germline CDR1 and CDR2: ENHRY and SYGVKD. As DNA, the CDR3 is TGTGCCATCAGTGAGTCCGGACAAGCGAACACTGAAGCTTTCTTT. Translated, it gives CAISESGQANTEAFF.

This chain connects TRBV6-8 to TRBJ1-2, with 9 bases aligning to TRBD1. CDR3 length: 12 residues. V shed 5 bases and J 8 bases; nucleotides not matched to a gene: 3. Per germline, CDR1 MNHGY and CDR2 SAAAGT. This CDR3 is CASSGQGRGYTF. CDR3 nucleotide sequence: TGTGCCAGCAGTGGACAGGGGAGAGGCTACACCTTC.

This clone showed up just a few times. The CDR3 coding sequence is TGTGCCAGCAGTCAAACTAGCGGGCGAACGACAGATACGCAGTATTTT. Residues: CASSQTSGRTTDTQYF. This rearrangement joins TRBV6-8 to TRBJ2-3; 9 bases map to TRBD2. The CDR3 is 16 residues long. The V and J ends lost 5 bases and 3 bases, in that order; junction bases with no gene match: 9. Germline CDR1 and CDR2: MNHGY and SAAAGT.

This clone was seen a few times. CDR3 protein: CASSYTGQGEKLFF. The CDR3 DNA is TGTGCCAGCAGTTACACGGGACAGGGTGAAAAACTGTTTTTT. The V gene is TRBV6-8, the J gene TRBJ1-4, with TRBD1 matching over 9 bases. Trimming took 2 bases from V and 7 from J; bases not matched to a gene: 2. The CDR3 consists of 14 residues. Germline V gene lookup returns CDR1 MNHGY and CDR2 SAAAGT.